The 28 T cell receptor beta chains reported below all come from one sample, sequenced in a study of T cell changes during pregnancy in multiple sclerosis (dated by TCRdb to the late 2010s). Receptors were amplified or captured by the immunoSEQ multiplex PCR assay. TCRdb holds this immuneACCESS table with in-frame rearrangements only. Some clones are missing; in checked studies, unresolved V genes explain under half, and the rest has no known cause. The sample table contains approximately 60,000 clones; only one count was recorded for 75% to 95% of them. The top ten clones comprise around 3.5% of the sample. The sample in question was peripheral blood, obtained after pregnancy. Source of these receptors: a female donor in good health, enrolled as a control in a pregnancy study.

DNA for the CDR3: TGTGCCAGCAGTGAAGATAGTTTTAGCGGACAGGGGCCCCAGCATTTT. It specifies CASSEDSFSGQGPQHF. This chain joins TRBV2 and TRBJ1-5; 8 bases line up with TRBD1. With 1 base clipped from V and 9 bases from J, the junction kept 11 bases outside the gene matches. CDR1 and CDR2 from the germline V gene are SNHLY and FYNNEI. The CDR3 extends over 16 amino acids.

The rearrangement links TRBV6-5 to TRBJ2-4, with 13 bases matching TRBD2. Germline CDR1 is MNHEY and CDR2 is SVGAGI. With V trimmed by 4 bases and J by 8 bases, 5 bases remained unmatched. This CDR3 comprises 15 residues. The CDR3, as DNA: TGTGCCAGCAGTTTACTAGCGGGAGGGCCCCACATTCAGTACTTC. It translates to CASSLLAGGPHIQYF.

The CDR3 nucleotides read TGTGCCAGCAGCTTAGGACTAGCGGGAAGCCCCAATGAGCAGTTCTTC. Residues: CASSLGLAGSPNEQFF. The rearrangement uses TRBV7-3 and TRBJ2-1, with TRBD2 identical over 12 bases. After removal of 2 bases from V and 6 bases from J, the junction contained 5 bases not matched to a gene. The CDR3 runs to 16 residues. Germline V lookup: CDR1 SGHTA, CDR2 FQGTGA. Full variable domain (missing parts from reference TRBV7-3 and TRBJ2-1): GAGVSQTPSNKVTEKGKYVELRCDPISGHTALYWYRQSLGQGPEFLIYFQGTGAADDSGLPNDRFFAVRPEGSVSTLKIQRTERGDSAVYLCASSLGLAGSPNEQFFGPGTRLTVL.

This chain uses TRBV28 with TRBJ1-4; a weak D match, TRBD1 (6 bases). The CDR3 covers 15 residues. CDR1 MDHEN and CDR2 SYDVKM come from the germline V gene. V was cut by 6 bases and J by 5 bases, with 16 bases left in between. CDR3 DNA sequence: TGTGCCAGCAGCTGGATAGACAGGAGAAATGAAAAACTGTTTTTT. It codes for CASSWIDRRNEKLFF.

This clone was observed a few times. The CDR3 region is CASSYPQNTEAFF. CDR3 sequence (DNA): TGTGCCAGCAGCTATCCGCAGAACACTGAAGCTTTCTTT. The V and J genes are TRBV6-6 and TRBJ1-1; D remains unclear. This CDR3 is built from 13 residues. Germline V gives CDR1 MNHNY, CDR2 SVGAGI (reference sequence). Trimming removed 6 bases from V and 1 base from J, with 9 bases in between.

The V and J genes are TRBV9 and TRBJ2-5; 12 bases are shared with TRBD2. The CDR3 totals 15 residues. Looked up from germline, CDR1 is SGDLS and CDR2 is YYNGEE. Unmatched junction bases numbered 4, after V lost 3 bases and J lost 4 bases. Written as DNA, the CDR3 is TGTGCCAGCAGCGGGACTAGCGGGGAAAGAGAGACCCAGTACTTC. Amino acids: CASSGTSGERETQYF.

The V and J genes are TRBV4-1 and TRBJ1-1; unclear D gene. The V gene lost 0 bases and the J gene lost 3 bases, with 14 bases spanning the gap. The germline V gene encodes CDR1 MGHRA and CDR2 YSYEKL. The CDR3 consists of 16 residues. CDR3 protein: CASSQDPSTRDTEAFF. The DNA of the CDR3 is TGCGCCAGCAGCCAAGATCCCTCGACTCGAGACACTGAAGCTTTCTTT.

Only one count was recorded for this clone. The chain has TRBV7-3 and TRBJ2-2; a weak D match, TRBD2 (7 bases). Germline values: CDR1 SGHTA, CDR2 FQGTGA. V was clipped by 5 bases and J by 0 bases, with 13 bases between them. The CDR3 spans 16 residues. CDR3 in amino acids: CASSPTGGANTGELFF. DNA for the CDR3: TGTGCCAGCAGCCCTACGGGGGGCGCGAACACCGGGGAGCTGTTTTTT.

This chain joins TRBV7-9 and TRBJ2-3; 11 bases match TRBD2. V gave up 5 bases and J gave up 3 bases; unmatched junction bases: 4. From germline, CDR1 is SEHNR and CDR2 FQNEAQ (reference sequence). This CDR3 has 15 amino acids. The CDR3: CASSVSGRETDTQYF. The CDR3 nucleotides read TGTGCCAGCAGCGTTAGCGGGAGGGAGACAGATACGCAGTATTTT.

The J gene is TRBJ2-7, the V gene TRBV7-9; TRBD2 might be the D (6 bases). From germline, CDR1 is SEHNR and CDR2 FQNEAQ (reference sequence). Trimming left V 5 bases short and J 3 bases short, with 20 bases between. The length of the CDR3 is 16 residues. In nucleotides, the CDR3 is TGTGCCAGCAGCGGAATGCGTACCTTCGGGAGCTACGAGCAGTACTTC. It codes for CASSGMRTFGSYEQYF. Full variable domain (remainder filled in from reference TRBV7-9 and TRBJ2-7): DTGVSQNPRHKITKRGQNVTFRCDPISEHNRLYWYRQTLGQGPEFLTYFQNEAQLEKSRLLSDRFSAERPKGSFSTLEIQRTEQGDSAMYLCASSGMRTFGSYEQYFGPGTRLTVT.

This clone has only one observation. The chain carries TRBV6-5 and TRBJ1-5, with D uncertain. Trimming took 0 bases from V and 4 from J, leaving 10 bases between them. Germline CDR1 reads MNHEY; CDR2 reads SVGAGI. The CDR3 has 15 amino acids. CDR3: CASSYSLAENQPQHF. The CDR3 DNA reads as TGTGCCAGCAGTTACTCTTTGGCCGAAAATCAGCCCCAGCATTTT.

The chain has TRBV30 and TRBJ2-6; TRBD1 aligns across 7 bases. The CDR3 spans 13 residues. Germline CDR1 GTSNPN, CDR2 SVGIG (reference sequence). V lost 5 bases and J lost 7; bases outside the gene matches: 5. CDR3 coding DNA: TGTGCCTGGGGGACAGACCAAGCCAACGTCCTGACTTTC. As protein: CAWGTDQANVLTF.

The V and J genes are TRBV4-3 and TRBJ1-1, with a weak D call TRBD1 (5 bases). Germline V gene sequence: CDR1 LGHNA, CDR2 YSLEER. Trimming stripped 3 bases from V and 2 bases from J, with 13 bases between. This CDR3 is 15 amino acids long. Written as DNA, the CDR3 is TGCGCCAGCAGCCAGGGGGGTTTCAGTAACACTGAAGCTTTCTTT. This codes for CASSQGGFSNTEAFF.

This chain connects TRBV7-2 to TRBJ2-7; 10 bases fit TRBD2. Per germline, CDR1 SGHTA and CDR2 FQGNSA. The CDR3 has 15 amino acids. Trimming removed 2 bases from V and 6 bases from J; junction bases left unmatched: 7. CDR3: CASSLSGGAGSEQYF. The CDR3 nucleotides are TGTGCCAGCAGCTTAAGCGGGGGGGCCGGAAGCGAGCAGTACTTC.

The chain employs TRBV13 and TRBJ2-5; D is possibly TRBD1 (5 bases). The J call could be wrong; TRBJ2-7 is a better fit for the DNA end. This CDR3 region has 15 residues. Germline V lookup: CDR1 PRHDT, CDR2 FYEKMQ (reference sequence). The CDR3 spells CASSAPTEGANEQYF. The CDR3 DNA is TGTGCCAGCAGCGCGCCTACAGAAGGGGCGAACGAGCAGTACTTC.

This rearrangement joins TRBV7-2 to TRBJ2-2; weak D call: TRBD1 (6 bases). Germline V gene sequence: CDR1 SGHTA, CDR2 FQGNSA. The length of the CDR3 is 15 residues. Trimming removed 2 bases from V and 4 bases from J, with 11 bases in between. The CDR3: CASSLQGHTTGELFF. CDR3 DNA: TGTGCCAGCAGCTTACAGGGACATACCACCGGGGAGCTGTTTTTT.

The chain has TRBV5-1 and TRBJ2-1; D possibly corresponds to TRBD1 (7 bases). The CDR3 consists of 16 residues. Germline V gene lookup returns CDR1 SGHRS and CDR2 YFSETQ. V shed 6 bases and J shed 3 bases, with 19 bases lying between them. The CDR3 DNA reads TGCGCCAGCATGAGAGGGGGCGGGATGGGCTACAATGAGCAGTTCTTC. Protein product: CASMRGGGMGYNEQFF.

The rearrangement links TRBV7-8 to TRBJ1-1; 7 positions agree with TRBD1. The CDR3 covers 13 residues. Looked up from germline, CDR1 is SGHVS and CDR2 is FQNEAQ. With V trimmed by 5 bases and J by 7 bases, 7 bases remained unmatched. CDR3 amino acids: CASSRGTADEAFF. Written as DNA, the CDR3 is TGTGCCAGCAGCCGAGGGACAGCGGATGAAGCTTTCTTT.

The CDR3 here is CASSFLGTSGQETQYF. DNA for the CDR3: TGTGCCAGCAGCTTCCTCGGGACTAGCGGCCAAGAGACCCAGTACTTC. The chain joins TRBV11-3 to TRBJ2-5, with 11 bases matching TRBD2. J gave up 1 base and V 3 bases, and 4 bases lay outside the gene matches. Germline CDR1 SGHNT, CDR2 YENEEA. This CDR3 has 16 amino acids.

The chain recombines TRBV2 with TRBJ2-3, with 10 bases identical to TRBD1. The trim removed 6 bases at V and 4 bases at J, leaving 7 bases unmatched. CDR3 length equals 15 residues. Germline loops: CDR1 SNHLY, CDR2 FYNNEI. Here the CDR3 reads CASRVRGQGSDTQYF. The CDR3 DNA sequence: TGTGCCAGCAGAGTTCGGGGACAGGGGTCAGATACGCAGTATTTT.

This clone was counted between two and nine times. V usage is TRBV5-4 and J usage is TRBJ2-2; TRBD2 matches 13 bases. The CDR3 extends over 18 amino acids. Germline CDR1 SGHNT, CDR2 YYREEE (reference sequence). After removal of 4 bases from V and 4 bases from J, the junction contained 10 bases not matched to a gene. The CDR3 spells CASSGRLAGGGGTGELFF. CDR3 bases: TGTGCCAGCAGCGGGCGACTAGCGGGAGGAGGGGGCACCGGGGAGCTGTTTTTT.

The rearrangement links TRBV14 to TRBJ1-2; D ambiguous. V shed 5 bases and J shed 0 bases, with 16 bases lying between them. Germline V CDR1 and CDR2: SGHDN, FVKESK. The CDR3 is 16 amino acids. The CDR3 DNA sequence: TGTGCCAGCAGCAACCCGAGGAGCAGTCCTAACTATGGCTACACCTTC. Protein: CASSNPRSSPNYGYTF. The full variable domain, completed using reference TRBV14 and TRBJ1-2, is EAGVTQFPSHSVIEKGQTVTLRCDPISGHDNLYWYRRVMGKEIKFLLHFVKESKQDESGMPNNRFLAERTGGTYSTLKVQPAELEDSGVYFCASSNPRSSPNYGYTFGSGTRLTVV.

The chain recombines TRBV29-1 with TRBJ2-7; the match to TRBD2 covers 7 bases. CDR1 is SQVTM, CDR2 ANQGSEA, per germline. The CDR3 has 14 residues. Germline trimming cut 5 bases from V and 0 bases from J; bases unmatched to any gene: 7. DNA for the CDR3: TGCAGCGTTCGAGTAGCGGGCCTCTCCTACGAGCAGTACTTC. Its translation is CSVRVAGLSYEQYF.

The J gene is TRBJ2-2, the V gene TRBV11-3; TRBD2 aligns across 7 bases. The length of the CDR3 is 16 residues. Germline loops: CDR1 SGHNT, CDR2 YENEEA. The V segment lost 7 bases and the J segment 2 bases; nucleotides outside the gene matches: 10. CDR3 nucleotides: TGTGCCAGCATCCCAGGTGGGGGGGACAACACCGGGGAGCTGTTTTTT. Translating it yields CASIPGGGDNTGELFF. Variable domain in full (rest from reference TRBV11-3 and TRBJ2-2): EAGVVQSPRYKIIEKKQPVAFWCNPISGHNTLYWYLQNLGQGPELLIRYENEEAVDDSQLPKDRFSAERLKGVDSTLKIQPAELGDSAVYLCASIPGGGDNTGELFFGEGSRLTVL.

The chain combines TRBV19 with TRBJ2-7; 7 bases align to TRBD2. Trimming at V came to 5 bases and at J to 0 bases, leaving 4 bases not matched to a gene. The CDR3 spans 14 residues. Germline CDR1 LNHDA, CDR2 SQIVND (reference sequence). CDR3 loop: CASSVGGSSYEQYF. CDR3 bases: TGTGCCAGTAGTGTCGGGGGGTCCTCCTACGAGCAGTACTTC.

This clone was seen only a few times. The chain combines TRBV29-1 with TRBJ2-1; a weak D match, TRBD2 (6 bases). Germline CDR1 is SQVTM and CDR2 is ANQGSEA. The CDR3 runs 12 residues. V was cut by 4 bases and J by 9 bases, with 13 bases left in between. In nucleotides, the CDR3 is TGCAGCGTTGGCGGGGAGCGCGCTGAGCAGTTCTTC. Its protein product is CSVGGERAEQFF.

J is TRBJ2-2 and V is TRBV2, with 8 bases lining up with TRBD2. Trimming removed 7 bases from V and 5 bases from J; junction bases left unmatched: 12. CDR3 length equals 16 residues. Germline V gene lookup returns CDR1 SNHLY and CDR2 FYNNEI. In DNA, the CDR3 is TGTGCCAGCAATAAAGGGGCGGGGGGCCATACCGGGGAGCTGTTTTTT. Its protein is CASNKGAGGHTGELFF.

The chain has TRBV2 and TRBJ2-6; TRBD1 aligns across 11 bases. The CDR3 covers 17 residues. The germline CDR1 and CDR2 sequences are SNHLY and FYNNEI. V lost 8 bases and J lost 1; bases outside the gene matches: 7. Written as DNA, the CDR3 is TGTGCCAGCTATCGAGGACAGGGGGCGTCTGGGGCCAACGTCCTGACTTTC. Residues: CASYRGQGASGANVLTF.